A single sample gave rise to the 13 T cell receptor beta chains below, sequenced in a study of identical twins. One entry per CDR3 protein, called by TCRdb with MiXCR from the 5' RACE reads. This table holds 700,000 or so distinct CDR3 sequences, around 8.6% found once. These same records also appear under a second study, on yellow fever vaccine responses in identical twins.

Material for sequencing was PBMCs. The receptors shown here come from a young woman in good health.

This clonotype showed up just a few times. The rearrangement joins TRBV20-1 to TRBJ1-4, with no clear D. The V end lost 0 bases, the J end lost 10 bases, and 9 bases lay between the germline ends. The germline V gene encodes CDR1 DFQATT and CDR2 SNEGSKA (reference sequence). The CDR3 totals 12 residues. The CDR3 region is CSAREPSGKLFF. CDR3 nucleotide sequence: TGCAGTGCTAGAGAGCCTAGCGGAAAACTGTTTTTT.

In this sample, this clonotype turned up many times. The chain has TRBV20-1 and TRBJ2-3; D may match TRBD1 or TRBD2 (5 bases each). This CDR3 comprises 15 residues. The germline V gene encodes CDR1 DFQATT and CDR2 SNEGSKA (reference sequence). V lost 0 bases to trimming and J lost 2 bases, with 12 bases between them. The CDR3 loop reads CSAREGEYATDTQYF. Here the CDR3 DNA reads TGCAGTGCTAGAGAGGGGGAATATGCCACAGATACGCAGTATTTT.

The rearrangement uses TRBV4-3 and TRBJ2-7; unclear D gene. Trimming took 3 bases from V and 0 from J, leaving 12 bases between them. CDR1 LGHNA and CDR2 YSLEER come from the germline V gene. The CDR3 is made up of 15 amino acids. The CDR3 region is CASSHTAVDSYEQYF. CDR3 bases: TGCGCCAGCAGCCACACGGCGGTCGACTCCTACGAGCAGTACTTC.

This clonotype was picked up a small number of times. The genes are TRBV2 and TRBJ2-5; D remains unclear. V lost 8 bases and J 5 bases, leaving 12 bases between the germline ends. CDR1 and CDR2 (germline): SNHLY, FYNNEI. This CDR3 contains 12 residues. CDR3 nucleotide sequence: TGTGCCAGCGTAGCAAGATCGGAGACCCAGTACTTC. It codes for CASVARSETQYF. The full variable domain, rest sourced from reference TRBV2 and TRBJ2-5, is EPEVTQTPSHQVTQMGQEVILRCVPISNHLYFYWYRQILGQKVEFLVSFYNNEISEKSEIFDDQFSVERPDGSNFTLKIRSTKLEDSAMYFCASVARSETQYFGPGTRLLVL.

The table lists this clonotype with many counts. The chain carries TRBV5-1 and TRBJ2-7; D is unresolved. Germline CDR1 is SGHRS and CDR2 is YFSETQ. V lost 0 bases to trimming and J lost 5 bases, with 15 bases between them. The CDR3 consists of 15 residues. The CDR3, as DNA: TGCGCCAGCAGCTTGGCCGCCCAGGCTTTTGACGAGCAGTACTTC. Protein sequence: CASSLAAQAFDEQYF.

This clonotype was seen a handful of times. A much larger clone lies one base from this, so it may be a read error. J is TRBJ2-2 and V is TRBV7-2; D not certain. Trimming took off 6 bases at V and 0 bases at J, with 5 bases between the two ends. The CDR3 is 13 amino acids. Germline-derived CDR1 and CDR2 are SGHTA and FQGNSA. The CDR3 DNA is TGTGCCAGCAGTGTAGCGAACACCGGGGAGCTGTTTTTT. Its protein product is CASSVANTGELFF.

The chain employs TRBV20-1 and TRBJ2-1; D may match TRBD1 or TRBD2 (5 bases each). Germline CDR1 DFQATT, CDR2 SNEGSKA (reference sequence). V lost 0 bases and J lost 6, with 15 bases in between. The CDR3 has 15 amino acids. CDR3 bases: TGCAGTGCTAGAGATTTTGGGGGAGCGAGCAATGAGCAGTTCTTC. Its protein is CSARDFGGASNEQFF.

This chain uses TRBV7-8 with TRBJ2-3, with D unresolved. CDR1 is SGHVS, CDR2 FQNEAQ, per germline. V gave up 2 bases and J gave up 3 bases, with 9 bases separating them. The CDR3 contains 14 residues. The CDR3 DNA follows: TGTGCCAGCAGCTTAACAGAGATGACAGATACGCAGTATTTT. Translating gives CASSLTEMTDTQYF.

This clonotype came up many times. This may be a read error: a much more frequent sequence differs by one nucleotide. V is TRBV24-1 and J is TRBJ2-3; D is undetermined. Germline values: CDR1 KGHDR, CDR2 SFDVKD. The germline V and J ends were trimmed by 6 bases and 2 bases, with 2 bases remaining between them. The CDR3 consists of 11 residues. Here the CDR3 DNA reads TGTGCCACCAGTTTCACAGATACGCAGTATTTT. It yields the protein CATSFTDTQYF.

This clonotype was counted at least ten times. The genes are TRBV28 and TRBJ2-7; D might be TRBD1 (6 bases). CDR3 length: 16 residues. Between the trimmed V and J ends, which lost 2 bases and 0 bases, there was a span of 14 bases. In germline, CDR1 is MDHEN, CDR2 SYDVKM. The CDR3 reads CASSLRSTGTSYEQYF. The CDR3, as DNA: TGTGCCAGCAGTTTAAGATCGACAGGTACCTCCTACGAGCAGTACTTC.

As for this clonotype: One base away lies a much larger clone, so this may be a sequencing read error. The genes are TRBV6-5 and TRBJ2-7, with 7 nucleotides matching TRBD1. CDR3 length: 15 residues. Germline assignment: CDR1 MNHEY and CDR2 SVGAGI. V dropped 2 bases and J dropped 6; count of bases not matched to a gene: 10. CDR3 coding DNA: TGTGCCAGCAGTTACGGGAGACAGGGACGGGGCGAGCAGTACTTC. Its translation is CASSYGRQGRGEQYF.

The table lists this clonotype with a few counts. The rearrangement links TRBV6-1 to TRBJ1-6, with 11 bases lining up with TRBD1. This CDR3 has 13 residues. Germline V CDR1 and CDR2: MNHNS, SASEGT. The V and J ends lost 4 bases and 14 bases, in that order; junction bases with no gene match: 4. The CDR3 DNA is TGTGCCAGCAGTGCGGGACAGGGGGTAACCCTCCACTTT. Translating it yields CASSAGQGVTLHF.

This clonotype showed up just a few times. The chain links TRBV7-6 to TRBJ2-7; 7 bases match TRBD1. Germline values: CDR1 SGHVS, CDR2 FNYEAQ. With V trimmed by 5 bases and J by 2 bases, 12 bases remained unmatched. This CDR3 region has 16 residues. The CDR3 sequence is CASSPRVLGQTYEQYF. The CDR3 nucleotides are TGTGCCAGCAGCCCTAGGGTCCTGGGACAGACCTACGAGCAGTACTTC.